These 26 T cell receptor beta chains were all obtained from the same sample, sequenced in a study of blood T cell repertoires in COVID-19 (dated by TCRdb to the early 2020s). Library construction relied on the immunoSEQ multiplex PCR assay. TCRdb limited this immuneACCESS table to in-frame rearrangements with V and J called. A share of clones is missing; checked studies link under half to unresolved V genes, and the rest is unexplained. Across this sample there are fewer than 350,000 clones, with 65% to 90% seen only once. Around 13% of the sample belongs to the ten largest clones. Sequenced input: peripheral blood. These receptors all come from a woman between 70 and 85 years old with COVID-19, enrolled during active disease.

The genes are TRBV11-2 and TRBJ1-4; D uncertain. Trimming pared 4 bases from V and 8 bases from J, leaving 11 bases between. Germline CDR1 SGHAT, CDR2 FQNNGV. The CDR3 contains 13 residues. The CDR3 protein is CASSSWGGEKLFF. The CDR3 DNA follows: TGTGCCAGCAGCTCTTGGGGAGGAGAAAAACTGTTTTTT.

The chain joins TRBV11-3 to TRBJ1-1, with TRBD1 matching over 7 bases. The CDR3 is made up of 12 amino acids. V lost 5 bases to trimming and J lost 5 bases; unmatched junction nucleotides: 2. Germline CDR1 SGHNT, CDR2 YENEEA. The chain's CDR3 is CASSAGQTEAFF. The CDR3 coding sequence is TGTGCCAGCAGCGCGGGACAGACTGAAGCTTTCTTT.

The rearrangement uses TRBV27 and TRBJ1-1; no clear D gene. Per germline, CDR1 MNHEY and CDR2 SMNVEV (reference sequence). There are 14 residues in the CDR3. V lost 6 bases and J lost 3, with 14 bases in between. Here the CDR3 DNA reads TGTGCCAGCAGCCGCTGGGAGATGGACACTGAAGCTTTCTTT. Amino acids: CASSRWEMDTEAFF.

The chain is built from TRBV12-5 and TRBJ2-1; a weak D match, TRBD1 (5 bases). The V gene lost 0 bases and the J gene lost 8 bases, with 17 bases spanning the gap. The CDR3 totals 16 residues. CDR1 and CDR2 from the germline V gene are LGHNT and FRNRAP. CDR3 amino acids: CASGLVLGRTRDEQFF. In nucleotides, the CDR3 is TGTGCTAGTGGTTTGGTACTTGGGCGGACAAGGGATGAGCAGTTCTTC.

The V gene is TRBV5-1, the J gene TRBJ2-6, with 8 bases matching TRBD1. Trimming took 0 bases from V and 4 from J; bases not matched to a gene: 12. CDR1 SGHRS and CDR2 YFSETQ come from the germline V gene. This CDR3 has 19 amino acids. The CDR3 reads CASSLVLPGGLGGANVLTF. The CDR3 region has the DNA TGCGCCAGCAGCTTGGTTCTTCCAGGGGGCTTGGGAGGGGCCAACGTCCTGACTTTC.

This chain connects TRBV7-9 to TRBJ2-7; 8 nucleotides agree with TRBD2. The germline V gene has CDR1 SEHNR and CDR2 FQNEAQ (reference sequence). Trimming removed 5 bases from V and 5 bases from J; junction bases left unmatched: 11. The length of the CDR3 is 15 residues. CDR3 in amino acids: CASSKTSGAKDEQYF. The CDR3 nucleotides read TGTGCCAGCAGCAAAACTAGCGGAGCTAAGGACGAGCAGTACTTC.

At least ten counts were recorded for this clone. This chain links TRBV30 with TRBJ2-7, with 11 positions matching TRBD2. This CDR3 region has 15 residues. Germline V gene sequence: CDR1 GTSNPN, CDR2 SVGIG (reference sequence). The V and J ends lost 4 bases and 3 bases, in that order; junction bases with no gene match: 8. The DNA of the CDR3 is TGTGCCTGGAAAACCCTAGCGGGGGGCGTCTACGAGCAGTACTTC. Translated: CAWKTLAGGVYEQYF.

This clone appeared a few times. The chain joins TRBV12-5 to TRBJ1-5; maybe TRBD1 (6 bases). The CDR3 totals 16 residues. Trimming left V 2 bases short and J 1 base short, with 12 bases between. Germline CDR1 LGHNT, CDR2 FRNRAP. The CDR3, as DNA: TGTGCTAGTGGTTTGCTCACGGACAGAAGCAATCAGCCCCAGCATTTT. Its protein is CASGLLTDRSNQPQHF.

The chain employs TRBV24-1 and TRBJ1-4; 9 bases fit TRBD1. CDR1 KGHDR and CDR2 SFDVKD come from the germline V gene. V lost 5 bases to trimming and J lost 1 base; unmatched junction nucleotides: 10. This CDR3 has 18 residues. CDR3 loop: CATSAPPGQGETNEKLFF. The CDR3 nucleotides read TGTGCCACCAGTGCCCCCCCGGGACAGGGTGAAACTAATGAAAAACTGTTTTTT.

This clone was detected only once. The V gene is TRBV10-1, the J gene TRBJ2-7; perhaps TRBD2 as D (5 bases). CDR1 is WNHNN, CDR2 SYGVQD, per germline (reference sequence). With 6 bases removed from V and 2 bases from J, the gap between germline ends came to 11 bases. The CDR3 loop spans 13 amino acids. CDR3 DNA sequence: TGCGCCAGCAGCGGGGATTTGGCCTACGAGCAGTACTTC. It is translated as CASSGDLAYEQYF.

The chain carries TRBV6-2 or TRBV6-3 and TRBJ1-2; 8 bases align to TRBD1. The CDR3 runs 18 residues. With V trimmed by 0 bases and J by 4 bases, 13 bases remained unmatched. Germline-derived CDR1 and CDR2 are MNHEY and SVGEGT. Written as DNA, the CDR3 is TGTGCCAGCAGTTACTCAGGACAGGGCACCTCCATCTCCTATGGCTACACCTTC. Translated, it gives CASSYSGQGTSISYGYTF.

This clone was observed a single time. This chain uses TRBV21-1 with TRBJ1-2; the D call of TRBD1 is as the table states it, not checked on the DNA. TRBV21-1 is listed as a pseudogene. This CDR3 spans 17 amino acids. The DNA for the CDR3 is TGTGCCAGCAGCAAGGACAGGATAAGGCCCCGCGTGGGTGGCTACACCTTC. Translation: CASSKDRIRPRVGGYTF.

The V call is TRBV27, the J call TRBJ2-1; the match to TRBD2 covers 8 bases. V lost 2 bases to trimming and J lost 5 bases; unmatched junction nucleotides: 5. The CDR3 runs 15 residues. In germline, CDR1 is MNHEY, CDR2 SMNVEV (reference sequence). The CDR3 DNA reads TGTGCCAGCAGTTTACGGCGGGGGGTTGACAATGAGCAGTTCTTC. It encodes CASSLRRGVDNEQFF.

The chain combines TRBV4-1 with TRBJ1-1; D is undetermined. The CDR3 spans 14 residues. V lost 3 bases to trimming and J lost 6 bases, with 14 bases between them. Germline CDR1 reads MGHRA; CDR2 reads YSYEKL. This CDR3 is CASSHALERSEAFF. DNA of the CDR3: TGCGCCAGCAGCCACGCACTCGAGCGTTCTGAAGCTTTCTTT.

The chain employs TRBV9 and TRBJ2-5; D is possibly TRBD2 (5 bases). The CDR3 loop spans 16 amino acids. The V and J ends lost 4 bases and 2 bases respectively, with 18 bases between them. Germline CDR1 SGDLS, CDR2 YYNGEE. The DNA of the CDR3 is TGTGCCAGCAGCCCCGGGGTAGCAGTAGGACAAGAGACCCAGTACTTC. Encoded protein: CASSPGVAVGQETQYF.

The chain joins TRBV24-1 to TRBJ2-5, with D maybe TRBD1 (6 bases). CDR1 KGHDR and CDR2 SFDVKD come from the germline V gene. The CDR3 is 13 amino acids. Trimming removed 12 bases at V and 4 bases at J, with 17 bases between. Here the CDR3 reads CAAQGLSGETQYF. The CDR3, as DNA: TGTGCCGCACAGGGTTTATCGGGAGAGACCCAGTACTTC.

J is TRBJ2-7 and V is TRBV5-1; 12 bases fit TRBD2. The CDR3 loop spans 16 amino acids. V trimming: 4 bases; J trimming: 5 bases; junction bases outside the gene matches: 10. The germline CDR1 and CDR2 sequences are SGHRS and YFSETQ. Written as DNA, the CDR3 is TGCGCCAGCAGCCAAGGACTAGCGGGGTTGTCGGACGAGCAGTACTTC. Amino acids: CASSQGLAGLSDEQYF.

This clone came up once. This chain links TRBV19 with TRBJ2-3; TRBD2 matches at 15 bases. V shed 6 bases, J shed 7 bases, and the junction held 5 bases outside the gene matches. Looked up from germline, CDR1 is LNHDA and CDR2 is SQIVND (reference sequence). The CDR3 loop spans 15 amino acids. CDR3 amino acids: CASRWTSGGGYTQYF. CDR3 coding DNA: TGTGCCAGTAGATGGACTAGCGGGGGGGGTTATACGCAGTATTTT.

This chain connects TRBV3-1 (or the pseudogene TRBV3-2) to TRBJ1-2, with D possibly being TRBD1 (6 bases). The CDR3 totals 12 residues. Trimming removed 0 bases from V and 14 bases from J, with 13 bases in between. Looked up from germline, CDR1 is LGHDT and CDR2 is YNNKEL (reference sequence). In DNA form, the CDR3 reads TGTGCCAGCAGCCAAGAGAACAGGGTTCCTACCTTC. Translating it yields CASSQENRVPTF.

V is TRBV3-1 (or the pseudogene TRBV3-2) and J is TRBJ2-7; 9 bases fit TRBD1. Germline loops: CDR1 LGHDT, CDR2 YNNKEL (reference sequence). After removal of 4 bases from V and 4 bases from J, the junction contained 11 bases not matched to a gene. This CDR3 has 16 residues. Written as DNA, the CDR3 is TGTGCCAGCAGCCCCTTAAGCGGGACAGGGTTGTACGAGCAGTACTTC. Translating gives CASSPLSGTGLYEQYF.

The rearrangement links TRBV18 to TRBJ2-2; 7 bases agree with TRBD1. V dropped 3 bases and J dropped 5; count of bases not matched to a gene: 6. The germline V gene has CDR1 KGHSH and CDR2 LQKENI. The CDR3 sequence is 15 residues long. CDR3 nucleotides: TGTGCCAGCTCACCGTGGCGACAGGGAACCGGGGAGCTGTTTTTT. This translates into CASSPWRQGTGELFF.

The V call is TRBV6-2 or TRBV6-3, the J call TRBJ2-7; perhaps TRBD2 as D (6 bases). V was cut by 5 bases and J by 1 base, with 15 bases left in between. Germline-derived CDR1 and CDR2 are MNHEY and SVGEGT. The CDR3 covers 15 residues. CDR3 sequence: CASSTLGGASYEQYF. Written as DNA, the CDR3 is TGTGCCAGCAGTACCCTGGGCGGGGCTTCCTACGAGCAGTACTTC.

The V gene is TRBV7-2, the J gene TRBJ2-2, with a tentative D call TRBD1 (7 bases). Germline values: CDR1 SGHTA, CDR2 FQGNSA. CDR3 length: 15 amino acids. V lost 5 bases and J lost 7, with 17 bases in between. CDR3 sequence reads: CASSTQGGLGGELFF. CDR3 in DNA: TGTGCCAGCAGCACCCAGGGGGGCTTGGGCGGGGAGCTGTTTTTT.

The chain has TRBV6-5 and TRBJ2-3, with TRBD2 matching 8 bases. V lost 8 bases and J lost 4; bases outside the gene matches: 8. This CDR3 spans 14 amino acids. From germline, CDR1 is MNHEY and CDR2 SVGAGI. The CDR3 protein is CASSGGASADTQYF. In DNA, the CDR3 is TGTGCCAGCTCCGGGGGGGCAAGCGCAGATACGCAGTATTTT.

V gene TRBV11-2 combines with J gene TRBJ1-1; 8 bases are a match to TRBD1. With 4 bases clipped from V and 7 bases from J, the junction kept 8 bases outside the gene matches. CDR3 length equals 14 residues. Germline V gene lookup returns CDR1 SGHAT and CDR2 FQNNGV. CDR3 sequence (DNA): TGTGCCAGCAGCTACAGGGGGTTATGGGATGAAGCTTTCTTT. Translated: CASSYRGLWDEAFF.

Only a few counts were recorded for this clone. J is TRBJ1-2 and V is TRBV7-2; 9 bases line up with TRBD1. The junction had 8 bases not matched to a gene; V was cut back by 2 bases and J by 4 bases. Germline CDR1 is SGHTA and CDR2 is FQGNSA. The CDR3 has 16 residues. The CDR3 coding sequence is TGTGCCAGCAGCTTATCCCGGACAGGGGAGAGCTATGGCTACACCTTC. Encoded protein: CASSLSRTGESYGYTF.